Each of the 26 T cell receptor beta chains below was sequenced from the same sample in a study of beta chain features in type 1 diabetes. Study conclusions and caveats: There was a moderate but significant shortening of TCRB CDR3s in all four CD4+ subsets of Type 1 diabetes patients.

The entirety of the isolated RNA underwent reverse transcription, so expressed TCRB transcripts were sequenced. Profiling relied on immunoSEQ multiplex PCR, and the TCRdb table lists in-frame clones only, not all of them. The sample contains over 100,000 clones, 16% of which appear only once. These receptors' antigens are unknown. The source material was central memory CD4+ T cells from blood. The receptors shown here come from a man between 25 and 39 years old with type 1 diabetes.

The chain recombines TRBV6-1 with TRBJ2-2; D assignment may be TRBD1 or TRBD2 (5 bases each). There are 16 residues in the CDR3. Germline values: CDR1 MNHNS, CDR2 SASEGT. Trimming left V 4 bases short and J 1 base short, with 13 bases between. CDR3 sequence (DNA): TGTGCCAGCAGTGGCCGGGGCCACCTGAACACCGGGGAGCTGTTTTTT. Its protein product is CASSGRGHLNTGELFF.

This clone was detected only a few times. The V call is TRBV7-9, the J call TRBJ2-1; D is possibly TRBD1 (6 bases). Deletions cut 4 bases from V and 4 bases from J, with 14 bases between. Germline assignment: CDR1 SEHNR and CDR2 FQNEAQ (reference sequence). The CDR3 length is 15 residues. The CDR3 loop reads CASSSGQTGYNEQFF. CDR3 in DNA: TGTGCCAGCAGCTCGGGACAAACAGGTTACAATGAGCAGTTCTTC.

This clone was detected a few times. The chain carries TRBV7-9 and TRBJ2-7; 7 nucleotides match TRBD1. Germline CDR1 SEHNR, CDR2 FQNEAQ (reference sequence). The CDR3 contains 14 residues. V lost 7 bases, J lost 3 bases, and 9 bases stayed unmatched. CDR3 loop: CASTLLGQNYEQYF. CDR3 bases: TGTGCCAGCACCCTTTTGGGACAGAACTACGAGCAGTACTTC.

V is TRBV4-2 and J is TRBJ1-1; tentatively, D is TRBD1 (5 bases). Trimming pared 0 bases from V and 4 bases from J, leaving 9 bases between. This CDR3 spans 14 amino acids. Germline values: CDR1 LGHNA, CDR2 YNFKEQ. This CDR3 is CASSQEAGVTEAFF. The CDR3 coding sequence is TGTGCCAGCAGCCAAGAAGCGGGGGTCACTGAAGCTTTCTTT.

DNA of the CDR3: TGCGCCAGCAGCGTGGGGGACAGGAGAGGAGAAAAACTGTTTTTT. It codes for CASSVGDRRGEKLFF. The rearrangement links TRBV5-1 to TRBJ1-4, with TRBD1 matching over 8 bases. V gave up 4 bases and J gave up 8 bases; unmatched junction bases: 10. CDR1 SGHRS and CDR2 YFSETQ come from the germline V gene. The CDR3 is made up of 15 amino acids.

As to this clone: A far larger clone is a single base away, which makes a read error likely. The same CDR3 can be traced to other DNA sequences in this sample. The CDR3 nucleotides read TGTGCCAGCAGCCCCGGGGGAAACATTCAGTACTTC. It specifies CASSPGGNIQYF. This sequence joins TRBV14 and TRBJ2-4; TRBD2 might be the D (6 bases). The CDR3 extends over 12 amino acids. Trimming took 4 bases from V and 6 from J, leaving 7 bases between them. CDR1 is SGHDN and CDR2 is FVKESK in the germline V gene.

This clone was observed a handful of times. The rearrangement uses TRBV11-2 and TRBJ2-7, with a weak D call TRBD1 (6 bases). Germline lookup yields CDR1 SGHAT and CDR2 FQNNGV. CDR3 length equals 15 residues. V was pared by 4 bases and J by 5 bases, with 18 bases between. CDR3 amino acids: CASSSLKRTAHEQYF. The CDR3 nucleotides read TGTGCCAGCAGCTCTTTGAAGAGGACAGCCCACGAGCAGTACTTC.

This clone showed up just a few times. This sequence joins TRBV2 and TRBJ2-6; D perhaps matches TRBD2 (5 bases). This CDR3 is 14 amino acids long. V was shortened by 8 bases and J by 1 base, with 9 bases between the two germline ends. The germline V gene has CDR1 SNHLY and CDR2 FYNNEI. CDR3 protein: CASGRSSGANVLTF. CDR3 nucleotide sequence: TGTGCCAGCGGGAGATCGTCTGGGGCCAACGTCCTGACTTTC.

The genes are TRBV5-4 and TRBJ2-2; no firm D call. This CDR3 spans 14 amino acids. Germline assignment: CDR1 SGHNT and CDR2 YYREEE (reference sequence). Trimming shortened V by 2 bases and J by 3 bases, and 8 bases separated the two germline ends. CDR3 in amino acids: CASSFVSDTGELFF. CDR3 coding DNA: TGTGCCAGCAGCTTTGTGTCGGACACCGGGGAGCTGTTTTTT.

There are many counts of this clone. The CDR3 reads CASSPSWRENTEAFF. The CDR3 DNA follows: TGTGCCAGCAGCCCTAGTTGGAGGGAGAACACTGAAGCTTTCTTT. This chain uses TRBV7-6 with TRBJ1-1; D not certain. Germline V lookup: CDR1 SGHVS, CDR2 FNYEAQ. The CDR3 sequence is 15 residues long. Trimming removed 5 bases at V and 1 base at J, with 14 bases between.

The table lists this clone with a few counts. J is TRBJ2-7 and V is TRBV4-2; no definite D call. The germline gives CDR1 LGHNA, CDR2 YNFKEQ. The V and J ends lost 0 bases and 3 bases respectively, with 15 bases between them. The length of the CDR3 is 16 residues. CDR3 loop: CASSQDLGVSGYEQYF. The CDR3 DNA is TGTGCCAGCAGCCAAGATCTGGGCGTGTCTGGCTACGAGCAGTACTTC.

Only a few counts were recorded for this clone. This chain uses TRBV9 with TRBJ1-2, with no clear D. CDR1 is SGDLS and CDR2 is YYNGEE in the germline V gene. The CDR3 sequence is 14 residues long. V lost 1 base, J lost 6 bases, and 13 bases lay in between. The CDR3 region is CASSVNSGVNGYTF. The CDR3 region has the DNA TGTGCCAGCAGCGTAAACAGCGGTGTAAATGGCTACACCTTC.

Comments on this clone: A read error may produce the germline difference seen at one junction end. The rearrangement uses TRBV25-1 and TRBJ2-3, with a weak D call TRBD1 (5 bases). In germline, CDR1 is MGHDK, CDR2 SYGVNS. The CDR3 length is 13 residues. This CDR3 reads CASGQGFTDAQYF. DNA of the CDR3: TGTGCCAGCGGACAAGGTTTCACAGATGCGCAGTATTTT.

CDR3 coding DNA: TGTGCCAGCAGCTCCAAAGATGGAGATACGCAGTATTTT. Translation gives CASSSKDGDTQYF. The chain employs TRBV11-2 and TRBJ2-3; D gene ambiguous. The germline CDR1 and CDR2 sequences are SGHAT and FQNNGV. The CDR3 spans 13 residues. Trimming cost V 4 bases and J 5 bases, with 10 bases left between them.

This clone has only a few counts. The chain joins TRBV7-2 to TRBJ1-4, with D perhaps matching TRBD1 (6 bases). CDR1 is SGHTA, CDR2 FQGNSA, per germline. V dropped 3 bases and J dropped 3 bases, with 11 bases sitting between them. This CDR3 has 15 residues. The CDR3 coding sequence is TGTGCCAGCAGCTTCGCAGGGGAGTCTAATGAAAAACTGTTTTTT. It is translated as CASSFAGESNEKLFF.

The V gene is TRBV11-2, the J gene TRBJ2-3, with 8 nucleotides matching TRBD1. Losses at the gene ends were 4 bases for V and 2 bases for J; bases not matched to a gene: 5. The CDR3 sequence is 15 residues long. Germline V gives CDR1 SGHAT, CDR2 FQNNGV. For the CDR3, the DNA is TGTGCCAGCAGCTACCGCAGGGGGCCCACAGATACGCAGTATTTT. Translated, it gives CASSYRRGPTDTQYF. The entire variable domain, with the rest obtained from reference TRBV11-2 and TRBJ2-3, is as follows: EAGVAQSPRYKIIEKRQSVAFWCNPISGHATLYWYQQILGQGPKLLIQFQNNGVVDDSQLPKDRFSAERLKGVDSTLKIQPAKLEDSAVYLCASSYRRGPTDTQYFGPGTRLTVL.

V usage is TRBV7-2 and J usage is TRBJ2-1; D tentatively fits TRBD1 or TRBD2 (6 bases each). V lost 2 bases and J 9 bases, leaving 11 bases between the germline ends. The CDR3 length is 13 residues. Germline V gives CDR1 SGHTA, CDR2 FQGNSA. The CDR3 region is CASSLPGAGEQFF. The CDR3 DNA reads as TGTGCCAGCAGCTTACCGGGGGCGGGTGAGCAGTTCTTC.

The chain carries TRBV7-3 and TRBJ2-5; the D is unclear. Trimming removed 2 bases at V and 5 bases at J, with 9 bases between. CDR3 size: 13 residues. Looked up from germline, CDR1 is SGHTA and CDR2 is FQGTGA. The DNA of the CDR3 is TGTGCCAGCAGCTTATCCGTCTCGGAGACCCAGTACTTC. Translation gives CASSLSVSETQYF.

This clone was counted only a few times. This rearrangement joins TRBV14 to TRBJ2-7; the D gene is possibly TRBD1 (6 bases). Trimming left V 5 bases short and J 9 bases short, with 14 bases between. CDR3 length: 12 amino acids. Per the germline V gene, CDR1 is SGHDN and CDR2 is FVKESK. CDR3 in amino acids: CASSLDRTSQYF. The CDR3 DNA follows: TGTGCCAGCAGCTTAGACAGGACCTCGCAGTACTTC.

V is TRBV25-1 and J is TRBJ2-3, with a tentative D call TRBD1 (5 bases). Trimming took 6 bases from V and 0 from J, leaving 13 bases between them. Germline loops: CDR1 MGHDK, CDR2 SYGVNS. The CDR3 consists of 15 residues. The CDR3 DNA reads as TGTGCCAGCAGCGCTACAGGTTACAGCACAGATACGCAGTATTTT. Translating it yields CASSATGYSTDTQYF.

This clone has only a few counts. The rearrangement links TRBV7-2 to TRBJ1-4; D ambiguous. The germline V and J ends were trimmed by 0 bases and 5 bases, with 13 bases remaining between them. Germline CDR1 and CDR2: SGHTA and FQGNSA. The CDR3 spans 16 residues. The CDR3 nucleotides are TGTGCCAGCAGCTTAGCGCTGGGTGGAGGCAATGAAAAACTGTTTTTT. It yields the protein CASSLALGGGNEKLFF.

The sample holds many counts of this clone. V usage is TRBV9 and J usage is TRBJ2-6, with TRBD1 matching 8 bases. This CDR3 has 17 residues. Trimming cost V 4 bases and J 3 bases; bases outside gene matches: 9. Germline V lookup: CDR1 SGDLS, CDR2 YYNGEE. The CDR3 DNA follows: TGTGCCAGCAGCTTCCGGGACAGGTCCTTTGGGGCCAACGTCCTGACTTTC. This translates into CASSFRDRSFGANVLTF.

The gene calls are TRBV18 and TRBJ2-1; 9 nucleotides align to TRBD2. The ends lost 0 bases at V and 9 bases at J; junction bases unmatched: 3. The CDR3 covers 14 residues. Germline loops: CDR1 KGHSH, CDR2 LQKENI. CDR3 nucleotides: TGTGCCAGCTCACCACCGGGACTAGCTGGTGAGCAGTTCTTC. It translates to CASSPPGLAGEQFF.

J is TRBJ2-3 and V is TRBV27; the D is unclear. Trimming shortened V by 5 bases and J by 1 base, and 10 bases separated the two germline ends. The CDR3 sequence is 14 residues long. The germline CDR1 and CDR2 sequences are MNHEY and SMNVEV (reference sequence). CDR3 in DNA: TGTGCCAGCAGTGTACAAGGGCGCACAGATACGCAGTATTTT. It yields the protein CASSVQGRTDTQYF.

This clone was recorded a few times. The V and J genes are TRBV4-3 and TRBJ1-3; D not certain. This CDR3 spans 18 amino acids. Trimming removed 4 bases from V and 0 bases from J, with 19 bases in between. Germline V lookup: CDR1 LGHNA, CDR2 YSLEER. The DNA for the CDR3 is TGCGCCAGCAGCCTAGAAGCCCCAAGAGGAAGCTCTGGAAACACCATATATTTT. Protein: CASSLEAPRGSSGNTIYF.

Written as DNA, the CDR3 is TGCGCCAGCAGCTTGGCGGGGAACGAGCAGTACTTC. Residues: CASSLAGNEQYF. The chain couples TRBV5-1 to TRBJ2-7; TRBD2 is a possible D gene (5 bases). V was cut by 0 bases and J by 5 bases, with 6 bases left in between. The CDR3 has 12 residues. The germline CDR1 and CDR2 sequences are SGHRS and YFSETQ.